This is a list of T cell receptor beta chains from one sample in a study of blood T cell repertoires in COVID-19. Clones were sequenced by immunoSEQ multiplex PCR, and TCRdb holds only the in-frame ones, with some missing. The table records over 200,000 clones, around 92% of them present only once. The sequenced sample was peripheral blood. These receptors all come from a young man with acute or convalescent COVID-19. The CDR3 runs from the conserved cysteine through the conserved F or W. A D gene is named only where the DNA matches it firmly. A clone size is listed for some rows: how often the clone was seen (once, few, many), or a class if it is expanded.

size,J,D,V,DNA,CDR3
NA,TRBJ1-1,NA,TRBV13,TGTGCCAGCAGCCCCGCAGGGATGAACACTGAAGCTTTCTTT,CASSPAGMNTEAFF
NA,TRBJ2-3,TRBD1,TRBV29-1,TGCAGCGTTGTCGGGACAGGGGTCGCAGATACGCAGTATTTT,CSVVGTGVADTQYF
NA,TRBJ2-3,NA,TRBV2,TGTGCCAGCAGTGAATCTCTAGGCACAGATACGCAGTATTTT,CASSESLGTDTQYF
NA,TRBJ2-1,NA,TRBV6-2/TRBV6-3,TGTGCCAGCAGTTATTCCCGGGTCAATGAGCAGTTCTTC,CASSYSRVNEQFF
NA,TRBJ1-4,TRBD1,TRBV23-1,TGCGCCAGCAGTCAATCGACGGGACAGGCGTCAAAGAGTGAAAAACTGTTTTTT,CASSQSTGQASKSEKLFF
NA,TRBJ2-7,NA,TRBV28,TGTGCCAGCAGTTTATCTGTTGGGGCCTCAAGCTCCTACGAGCAGTACTTC,CASSLSVGASSSYEQYF
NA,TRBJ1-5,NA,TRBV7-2,TGTGCCAGCAGCTTAGGGGCTGGGGAGGGCAATCAGCCCCAGCATTTT,CASSLGAGEGNQPQHF
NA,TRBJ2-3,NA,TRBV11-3,TGTGCCAGCAGCTTGGGCCCAGATACGCAGTATTTT,CASSLGPDTQYF
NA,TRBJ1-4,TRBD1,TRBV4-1,TGCGCCAGCAGCCAAGGACAGGGGACTGGTGAAAAACTGTTTTTT,CASSQGQGTGEKLFF
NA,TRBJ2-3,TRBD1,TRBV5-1,TGCGCCAGCAGCCACCGGGACAGAGATACGCAGTATTTT,CASSHRDRDTQYF
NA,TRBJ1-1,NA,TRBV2,TGTGCCAGCAGCCTAGAAAGGGGAGCTTTCTTT,CASSLERGAFF
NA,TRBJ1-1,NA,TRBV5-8,TGTGCCAGCAGCTTGGGGTATTTGAGGGCGCGGACTGAAGCTTTCTTT,CASSLGYLRARTEAFF
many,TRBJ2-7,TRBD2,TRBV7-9,TGTGCCAGCAGCTTACTAGCGGGGGCGACAGGGAACTACGAGCAGTACTTC,CASSLLAGATGNYEQYF
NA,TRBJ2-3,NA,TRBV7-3,TGTGCCAGCAGCCTCGGACTTGCGCCAGATACGCAGTATTTT,CASSLGLAPDTQYF
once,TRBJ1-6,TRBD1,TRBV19,TGTGCCAGCAAGGACAGGGTGAATTCACCCCTCCACTTT,CASKDRVNSPLHF